The sequence of this T cell receptor (beta chain) was determined in a study of shared clonotypes between healthy human individuals. Overall study results and limits: Among donors, the sharing of clonotypes was expected to be influenced by sequencing depth. As a rule, naive subsets had a larger estimated richness than memory subsets. Non-shared clonotypes had lower generation probabilities than clonotypes shared by all four sorted-subset donors.

TCRdb's table, derived via immunoSEQ multiplex PCR, lists solely in-frame clones and lacks some. Of roughly 2,000,000 clones listed, around 95% are singletons. Per germline, CDR1 MNHNS and CDR2 SASEGT. With V trimmed by 2 bases and J by 1 base, 4 bases remained unmatched. The CDR3 runs 16 residues. Cells designated naive CD8 were CD45RO-negative and were positively selected for CCR7, with terminally differentiated effector memory CD45RA+ cells excluded. Donors had no recently reported acute infections or vaccinations and were HIV-negative. Turning to this clone: Its antigen is not identified.

The sample comprised naive CD8+ T cells from PBMCs. The receptor's source is a man aged 18 to 29 in good health. Some clones in this sample may be carry-over from other donors' samples. The chain combines TRBV6-1 with TRBJ2-4; 8 nucleotides match TRBD2. CDR3 DNA sequence: TGTGCCAGCAGTGAATACGGGAGGGGGGCCAAAAACATTCAGTACTTC. Translated, it gives CASSEYGRGAKNIQYF.